The rows below give T cell receptor beta chains drawn from one sample of a study of blood T cell repertoires in COVID-19. This table comes from immunoSEQ multiplex PCR, and its TCRdb copy is limited to in-frame clones, with some not included. The table shows 45,000 or so clones, with approximately 86% occurring only once. The sequenced sample was peripheral blood. These TCRs come from a human donor in a cohort sampled during active COVID-19. The CDR3 runs from the conserved cysteine through the conserved F or W. A D gene is named only where the DNA matches it firmly. The listing skips clone size in some rows; elsewhere it reads once, few, many or a size class.

TRBV24-1	NA	NA	TRBJ1-5	CATQDSLNQPQHF	TGTGCCACCCAGGACAGCTTAAATCAGCCCCAGCATTTT
TRBV4-3	NA	NA	TRBJ2-1	CASSRIAGMGGNEQFF	TGCGCCAGCAGCCGGATCGCAGGGATGGGAGGCAATGAGCAGTTCTTC
TRBV14	NA	NA	TRBJ2-1	CASSQAGSSYNEQFF	TGTGCCAGCAGCCAAGCGGGAAGCTCCTACAATGAGCAGTTCTTC
TRBV3-1/TRBV3-2	NA	many	TRBJ1-1	CASSQDRRGANTEAFF	TGTGCCAGCAGCCAAGATCGCCGAGGAGCGAACACTGAAGCTTTCTTT
TRBV11-2	NA	NA	TRBJ2-1	CASSLWGTSYNEQFF	TGTGCCAGCAGCTTATGGGGGACATCCTACAATGAGCAGTTCTTC
TRBV7-2	NA	NA	TRBJ1-3	CASSLEGRVSGNTIYF	TGTGCCAGCAGCTTAGAGGGGCGCGTCTCTGGAAACACCATATATTTT
TRBV5-6	TRBD1	NA	TRBJ1-1	CASSLRGGGRNTEAFF	TGTGCCAGCAGCTTGCGAGGGGGCGGTAGGAACACTGAAGCTTTCTTT
TRBV7-8	NA	once	TRBJ2-5	CASSRSGIERETQYF	TGTGCCAGCAGCCGTTCCGGGATCGAAAGAGAGACCCAGTACTTC
TRBV12-3/TRBV12-4	NA	NA	TRBJ1-2	CASRPTGPYGYTF	TGTGCCAGCAGACCTACGGGTCCCTATGGCTACACCTTC
TRBV28	NA	once	TRBJ2-2	CASSPVLANTGELFF	TGTGCCAGCAGTCCCGTCCTCGCGAACACCGGGGAGCTGTTTTTT
TRBV5-1	TRBD1	NA	TRBJ2-5	CASSSGQGVQETQYF	TGCGCCAGCAGCTCGGGACAGGGGGTCCAAGAGACCCAGTACTTC
TRBV18	TRBD1	NA	TRBJ1-1	CASSPRRQGSGNTEAFF	TGTGCCAGCTCACCTCGGCGACAGGGTAGTGGGAACACTGAAGCTTTCTTT
TRBV4-1	TRBD1	NA	TRBJ2-7	CASSQLTGGLSYEQYF	TGCGCCAGCAGCCAACTTACAGGGGGCCTTTCCTACGAGCAGTACTTC
TRBV7-2	TRBD1	NA	TRBJ2-3	CASSFRDREGTQYF	TGTGCCAGCAGCTTCCGGGACAGGGAAGGCACGCAGTATTTT
TRBV18	TRBD1	NA	TRBJ2-7	CASSPRTGAYEQYF	TGTGCCAGCTCACCTCGGACAGGGGCCTACGAGCAGTACTTC
TRBV24-1	TRBD1	NA	TRBJ2-3	CATSDPTRDRGRIGTDTQYF	TGTGCCACCAGTGATCCGACCCGGGACAGGGGGCGGATTGGCACAGATACGCAGTATTTT
TRBV6-5	TRBD1	few	TRBJ1-5	CASIRGRGGNQPQHF	TGTGCCAGCATCAGGGGCAGGGGGGGCAATCAGCCCCAGCATTTT
TRBV5-1	NA	NA	TRBJ2-2	CASSFAGKNTGELFF	TGCGCCAGCAGCTTTGCAGGGAAGAACACCGGGGAGCTGTTTTTT